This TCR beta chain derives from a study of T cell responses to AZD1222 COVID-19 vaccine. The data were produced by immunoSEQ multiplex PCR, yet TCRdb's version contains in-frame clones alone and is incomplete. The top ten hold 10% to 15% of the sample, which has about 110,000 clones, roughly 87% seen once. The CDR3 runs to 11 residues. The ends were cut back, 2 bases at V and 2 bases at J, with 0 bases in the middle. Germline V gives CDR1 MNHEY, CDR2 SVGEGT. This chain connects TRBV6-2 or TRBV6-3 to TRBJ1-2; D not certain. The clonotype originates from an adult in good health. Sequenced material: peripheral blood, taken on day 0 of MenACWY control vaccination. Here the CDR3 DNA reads TGTGCCAGCAGTTACAACTATGGCTACACCTTC. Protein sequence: CASSYNYGYTF.